This T cell receptor beta chain was identified in a study of CD8 T cells in Susac syndrome. Points from the study as a whole: Only a relatively small number of individuals were included in the TCR sequencing and HLA analysis.

Sequencing of TCR beta was undertaken in CD8+ and CD4+ T cells derived from blood. V lost 3 bases and J 4 bases, leaving 12 bases between the germline ends. There are 13 residues in the CDR3. Germline V gene sequence: CDR1 DFQATT, CDR2 SNEGSKA (reference sequence). Reverse transcription of roughly 0.45 to 1 ug RNA was performed with random hexamers. Via MiXCR, TCRdb re-called the immunoSEQ multiplex PCR reads, giving one row per CDR3 protein. The repertoire holds around 230,000 distinct CDR3 sequences, 95% seen once, with roughly 0.1% in the top ten. Details on this clonotype: What it recognizes is unknown.

The sequence came from a human donor with multiple sclerosis. The rearrangement links TRBV20-1 to TRBJ2-5; D unclear. Sequencing was performed on CD4+ T cells from PBMCs. The chain's CDR3 is CSASGKARETQYF. CDR3 sequence (DNA): TGCAGTGCTAGTGGGAAAGCCCGAGAGACCCAGTACTTC.